These 10 T cell receptor beta chains were all obtained from the same sample, sequenced in a study of T cells in localized non-small cell lung cancer. The method was immunoSEQ multiplex PCR; TCRdb's version includes in-frame clones alone and lacks a portion of them. Among fewer than 13,000 clones listed, around half were seen once. Sequencing was performed on lymph node tissue, taken before any cancer treatment. These receptor sequences come from a woman aged 35 to 75 with stage II squamous cell lung carcinoma.

This clone was recorded a few times. This chain connects TRBV13 to TRBJ2-7; D is perhaps TRBD1 (5 bases). The germline V and J ends were trimmed by 8 bases and 3 bases, with 14 bases remaining between them. CDR1 is PRHDT and CDR2 is FYEKMQ in the germline V gene (reference sequence). This CDR3 contains 13 residues. The CDR3 bases are TGTGCCAGCTCTTGGACAATTGGCTACGAGCAGTACTTC. Protein: CASSWTIGYEQYF.

In its sample, this clone was seen a few times. The J gene is TRBJ1-3, the V gene TRBV19; TRBD1 agrees at 7 bases. Germline CDR1 LNHDA, CDR2 SQIVND (reference sequence). Germline trimming cut 5 bases from V and 4 bases from J; bases unmatched to any gene: 11. This CDR3 has 16 amino acids. In DNA form, the CDR3 reads TGTGCCAGTAGTCCTCCCGACAGGGATACAGGAAACACCATATATTTT. Protein sequence: CASSPPDRDTGNTIYF.

The V and J genes are TRBV19 and TRBJ1-5; D is uncertain. The length of the CDR3 is 15 residues. Trimming took 6 bases from V and 0 from J, leaving 12 bases between them. The V gene's germline CDR1 is LNHDA and CDR2 SQIVND (reference sequence). DNA of the CDR3: TGTGCCAGTAGGTTAACACCTAATAGCAATCAGCCCCAGCATTTT. The encoded protein is CASRLTPNSNQPQHF.

This clone was seen a few times. The chain recombines TRBV10-3 with TRBJ1-1; 10 nucleotides agree with TRBD1. This CDR3 spans 15 amino acids. Germline trimming cut 0 bases from V and 5 bases from J; bases unmatched to any gene: 3. Looked up from germline, CDR1 is ENHRY and CDR2 is SYGVKD. The CDR3 loop is CAISESGDRGTEAFF. The CDR3 DNA sequence: TGTGCCATCAGTGAGTCTGGGGACAGGGGAACTGAAGCTTTCTTT.

The chain uses TRBV19 and TRBJ2-1, with 10 nucleotides matching TRBD2. CDR3 length equals 17 residues. The V gene's germline CDR1 is LNHDA and CDR2 SQIVND (reference sequence). V shed 1 base and J 9 bases; nucleotides not matched to a gene: 12. CDR3 in amino acids: CASSIGLPGTSVLEQFF. The CDR3 nucleotides are TGTGCCAGTAGTATAGGGCTACCCGGGACTAGCGTCCTTGAGCAGTTCTTC.

The rearrangement uses TRBV15 and TRBJ1-2, with D unresolved. Germline CDR1 is LNHNV and CDR2 is YYDKDF (reference sequence). This CDR3 is built from 15 residues. V lost 8 bases, J lost 7 bases, and 23 bases lay in between. The CDR3 nucleotides read TGTGCCACCGGAGAGGGTCTGCATAGATCTAGTGGCTACACCTTC. Translation: CATGEGLHRSSGYTF.

V usage is TRBV6-8 and J usage is TRBJ1-1; a possible D gene is TRBD1 (5 bases). Trimming shortened V by 6 bases and J by 2 bases, and 13 bases separated the two germline ends. CDR1 and CDR2 (germline): MNHGY, SAAAGT. The CDR3 loop spans 14 amino acids. CDR3 in amino acids: CASRVTGPNTEAFF. In DNA form, the CDR3 reads TGTGCCAGCAGAGTAACGGGACCCAACACTGAAGCTTTCTTT.

V is TRBV11-3 and J is TRBJ2-1, with 10 positions matching TRBD2. Looked up from germline, CDR1 is SGHNT and CDR2 is YENEEA. Trimming at V came to 3 bases and at J to 9 bases, leaving 8 bases not matched to a gene. CDR3 length equals 15 residues. DNA for the CDR3: TGTGCCAGCAGCTTCCTAGCGGGAGATAGTGGTGAGCAGTTCTTC. Translated, it gives CASSFLAGDSGEQFF. Based on the CDR3 plus reference TRBV11-3 and TRBJ2-1, the full variable domain is EAGVVQSPRYKIIEKKQPVAFWCNPISGHNTLYWYLQNLGQGPELLIRYENEEAVDDSQLPKDRFSAERLKGVDSTLKIQPAELGDSAVYLCASSFLAGDSGEQFFGPGTRLTVL.

The chain links TRBV4-1 to TRBJ2-1, with 10 bases lining up with TRBD2. The germline gives CDR1 MGHRA, CDR2 YSYEKL. The junction had 7 bases not matched to a gene; V was cut back by 4 bases and J by 7 bases. The length of the CDR3 is 15 residues. The CDR3 DNA follows: TGCGCCAGCAGCCCGCTAGCGGGGGTATTAAATGAGCAGTTCTTC. It yields the protein CASSPLAGVLNEQFF.

This chain joins TRBV19 and TRBJ2-2; the D is unclear. Deletions cut 3 bases from V and 1 base from J, with 12 bases between. This CDR3 has 16 residues. Germline-derived CDR1 and CDR2 are LNHDA and SQIVND (reference sequence). The CDR3 here is CASSIKGSLNTGELFF. CDR3 nucleotides: TGTGCCAGTAGTATTAAGGGCTCTCTGAACACCGGGGAGCTGTTTTTT.